This T cell receptor beta chain was observed in a study of blood T cell repertoires in COVID-19. Across the whole study: Whether acute or convalescent, the COVID-19 samples came from the United States, Italy and Spain. PBMCs, B-cell-depleted T cells, or T cells provided the cDNA or gDNA that made up the material.

Seattle patients were enrolled during active infection and followed longitudinally. The V gene lost 5 bases and the J gene lost 5 bases, with 19 bases spanning the gap. The CDR3 totals 16 residues. Germline CDR1 and CDR2: MNHEY and SMNVEV (reference sequence). Authors' methods: How many nucleated cells were present was estimated from reference gene primer amplification. Measured with immunoSEQ multiplex PCR; TCRdb has only the in-frame clones, and not every one. Clone size and V and J calls were adopted from that table, with D and trimming inferred from the DNA. Found here are about 120,000 clones, almost 90% of them singletons; the top ten hold around 4%.

The sample was peripheral blood. The source is a woman aged 55-69 years with COVID-19, enrolled during active disease. V usage is TRBV27 and J usage is TRBJ2-1; D ambiguous. The CDR3 here is CASSPPRVSVDNEQFF. DNA for the CDR3: TGTGCCAGCAGTCCCCCCCGGGTCTCGGTCGACAATGAGCAGTTCTTC.